This paragraph reports one T cell receptor (beta chain). Its antigen remains unknown. The data belong to a study of cytomegalovirus exposure and HLA in healthy donors. Study-wide results and limits: Most sequenced TCRs were rare (though some public TCRs occurred in many donors). Most TCR beta V segments were productive about 90% or about 30% of the time in an earlier analysis. On later analysis, the bulk of CMV-associated TCR beta chains appeared to be HLA-restricted.

This CDR3 spans 18 amino acids. Germline V lookup: CDR1 LNHNV, CDR2 YYDKDF (reference sequence). With V trimmed by 3 bases and J by 5 bases, 16 bases remained unmatched. PCR was performed using 60 Vbeta and 13 Jbeta primers. The assay was immunoSEQ multiplex PCR, and TCRdb's table has in-frame clones only and misses some. Among about 110,000 clones listed, 65% to 75% were seen once. The rearrangement uses TRBV15 and TRBJ1-2, with TRBD1 matching 9 bases. The TCR was taken from a female donor in good health and CMV-seronegative. Sequencing was carried out using PBMCs. CDR3 loop: CATSSKSGGQGLFYGYTF. As DNA, the CDR3 is TGTGCCACCAGCAGCAAATCGGGGGGACAGGGATTATTTTATGGCTACACCTTC.